This T cell receptor (beta chain) stems from a study of T cells in localized non-small cell lung cancer. General study findings and limits: Uninvolved adjacent lung, not tumor, had the highest T cell clonality. Without multi-region sequencing, intratumor heterogeneity could not be excluded. Of the top 100 tumor clones, median approximately 50 were in adjacent lung, about 26 among its top 100. Among blood samples, higher T cell density accompanied longer overall survival.

This CDR3 comprises 17 residues. The junction had 7 bases not matched to a gene; V was cut back by 3 bases and J by 3 bases. Germline-derived CDR1 and CDR2 are SGHAT and FQDESV (reference sequence). Regarding this clone: Its matching antigen is unknown.

Sequenced by immunoSEQ multiplex PCR; TCRdb stores in-frame clones only, minus some. The table has some 3,000 clones, about 24% seen once. The sequence came from a female donor at least 60 years old with stage I lung adenocarcinoma. The genes are TRBV11-1 and TRBJ2-2, with 10 nucleotides matching TRBD2. The specimen comprised lung tumor tissue, sampled before any cancer treatment. In DNA form, the CDR3 reads TGTGCCAGCAGCTTGTCGCTAGCGGGGGCCGACACCGGGGAGCTGTTTTTT. The encoded protein is CASSLSLAGADTGELFF.